This T cell receptor beta chain was captured in a study of blood T cell repertoires in COVID-19. As for the study in general: Specimens from acute and convalescent COVID-19 originated in the United States, Italy and Spain.

This table comes from immunoSEQ multiplex PCR, and its TCRdb copy is limited to in-frame clones, with some not included. The sample includes over 200,000 clones, about 83% seen only once; the top ten take 8.2%. Trimming left V 6 bases short and J 14 bases short, with 17 bases between. This CDR3 has 13 residues. The material sequenced was peripheral blood. The gene calls are TRBV12-3 or TRBV12-4 and TRBJ1-6; possible D gene TRBD1, 6 bases. This receptor was obtained from a woman aged 45-65 years with acute or convalescent COVID-19. CDR3 in amino acids: CASRLDRDLALHF. For the CDR3, the DNA is TGTGCCAGCAGATTGGACAGAGACTTGGCCCTCCACTTT.